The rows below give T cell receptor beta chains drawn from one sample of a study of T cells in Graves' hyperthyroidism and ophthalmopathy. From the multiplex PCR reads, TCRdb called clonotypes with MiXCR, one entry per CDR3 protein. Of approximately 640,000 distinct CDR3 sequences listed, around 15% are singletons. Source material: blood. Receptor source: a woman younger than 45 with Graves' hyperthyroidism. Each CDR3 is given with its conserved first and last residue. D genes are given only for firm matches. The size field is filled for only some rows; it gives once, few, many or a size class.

TGTGCCATCAGTGAGCCCCCGGACAGGGTCTACGAGCAGTACTTC,CAISEPPDRVYEQYF,TRBD1,TRBV10-3,few,TRBJ2-7,15
TGTGCCAGCAGCTTAGGGCCAGGGGGCAACCAAGAGACCCAGTACTTC,CASSLGPGGNQETQYF,TRBD1,TRBV7-3,many,TRBJ2-5,16
TGTGCCAGCAGCTTAGCCGCAGGGGGAGGCTCTGGCTACACCTTC,CASSLAAGGGSGYTF,TRBD1,TRBV7-8,few,TRBJ1-2,15
TGTGCCAGTAACTGGGGGCTTAACACCGGGGAGCTGTTTTTT,CASNWGLNTGELFF,.,TRBV19,.,TRBJ2-2,14
TGTGCCAGCAGCCAAGTCCGCGGGAGGGCGTTCTTC,CASSQVRGRAFF,TRBD2,TRBV3-1,.,TRBJ2-1,12
TGTGCCAGTAGTGGCCAGCGGGCCTACGAGCAGTACTTC,CASSGQRAYEQYF,.,TRBV19,.,TRBJ2-7,13
TGTGCCAGCAGTTACTCAGGCGGGAGAGGGGCCGGGGAGCTGTTTTTT,CASSYSGGRGAGELFF,TRBD2,TRBV6-2/TRBV6-3,few,TRBJ2-2,16
TGCAGTGCCACCGGGACAGGGTATAATCAGCCCCAGCATTTT,CSATGTGYNQPQHF,TRBD1,TRBV20-1,.,TRBJ1-5,14
TGCAGTGCTAGAGATTTTTCGAGAACCTACGAGCAGTACTTC,CSARDFSRTYEQYF,.,TRBV20-1,many,TRBJ2-7,14
TGTGCCTGGGGATTTCGCGGGGCAGGGTCTAACTATGGCTACACCTTC,CAWGFRGAGSNYGYTF,.,TRBV30,many,TRBJ1-2,16
TGTGCCAGCAGTTTATTGGGCAGAACAAATTCACCCCTCCACTTT,CASSLLGRTNSPLHF,.,TRBV28,few,TRBJ1-6,15
TGCAGTTCGAGGGGCTCTTCTAACTATGGCTACACCTTC,CSSRGSSNYGYTF,.,TRBV20-1,few,TRBJ1-2,13
TGTACCAGCAGTGCCCGGCTAGCGGGAGATTCCCAGTACTTC,CTSSARLAGDSQYF,TRBD2,TRBV12-3/TRBV12-4,few,TRBJ2-5,14
TGCAGTGCTAGAGGGACATGGGGGACAGATACGCAGTATTTT,CSARGTWGTDTQYF,.,TRBV20-1,.,TRBJ2-3,14
TGCAGTGCTACCTCCGGGACAGGGCTTCGCGAGCAGTTCTTC,CSATSGTGLREQFF,TRBD1,TRBV20-1,.,TRBJ2-1,14
TGTGCCAGCAGCACCGGGACACTTGAAAAACTGTTTTTT,CASSTGTLEKLFF,.,TRBV2,few,TRBJ1-4,13
TGTGCCAGCAGCCTAGCGGTGGATTACTACGAGCAGTACTTC,CASSLAVDYYEQYF,TRBD2,TRBV2,many,TRBJ2-7,14
TGCAGTGCTAGAGATCCGGGGACAGGGCCCGGGGAGCTGTTTTTT,CSARDPGTGPGELFF,TRBD1,TRBV20-1,few,TRBJ2-2,15
TGTGCCACTGCGAGCCTGGGCGGGGAAAAACTGTTTTTT,CATASLGGEKLFF,.,TRBV10-3,.,TRBJ1-4,13
TGTGCCAGCAGCTCCGGGACAGGGCCCTACAATGAGCAGTTCTTC,CASSSGTGPYNEQFF,TRBD1,TRBV11-1,.,TRBJ2-1,15
TGTGCCAGCAGTGCGGCAACTTCTTACGAGCAGTACTTC,CASSAATSYEQYF,.,TRBV6-1,.,TRBJ2-7,13
TGTGCCAGCAGCTTTCACTCTAGTATTTTCACCTACAATGAGCAGTTCTTC,CASSFHSSIFTYNEQFF,.,TRBV7-3,many,TRBJ2-1,17
TGTGCCAGCGGGGGCCGGGTCAATTCACCCCTCCACTTT,CASGGRVNSPLHF,.,TRBV28,many,TRBJ1-6,13
TGTGCCAGCAGCTTTTCGGGGCCCGGGGGAGAGACCCAGTACTTC,CASSFSGPGGETQYF,.,TRBV7-2,.,TRBJ2-5,15
TGTGCCTGGAATGCGGGAATGCCCTCCAGGGAAAAACTGTTTTTT,CAWNAGMPSREKLFF,.,TRBV30,many,TRBJ1-4,15
TGTGCCAGCTCACAACAGGGGGAGGCGGAGACCCAGTACTTC,CASSQQGEAETQYF,TRBD1,TRBV18,few,TRBJ2-5,14
TGTGCCAGCAGTTTTCAGGGTGGGATTGAGAATGAGCAGTTCTTC,CASSFQGGIENEQFF,.,TRBV2,many,TRBJ2-1,15
TGTGCCAGCAGCGTAGGAGGGTCTAGCGGGAGGGCCGTAGTGTTGAATGAGCAGTTCTTC,CASSVGGSSGRAVVLNEQFF,TRBD2,TRBV9,.,TRBJ2-1,20
TGTGCCAGCAGTGACGCATTCGGGGCCAACGTCCTGACTTTC,CASSDAFGANVLTF,.,TRBV2,few,TRBJ2-6,14
TGTGCCAGCAGTTTGAGGCAGGACAACGCCGGGGAGCTGTTTTTT,CASSLRQDNAGELFF,.,TRBV28,few,TRBJ2-2,15
TGTGCCAGCAGTGATATGGGGCTAGACGGGCCCTACGAGCAGTACTTC,CASSDMGLDGPYEQYF,.,TRBV28,.,TRBJ2-7,16
TGCGCCAGCAGCTTGGCCGGGAGTCTACCCAACGAGCAGTACTTC,CASSLAGSLPNEQYF,.,TRBV5-1,many,TRBJ2-7,15
TGCGCCAGCAGCCAAGATAGGGAGTATATAGCGGAGAACACCGGGGAGCTGTTTTTT,CASSQDREYIAENTGELFF,.,TRBV4-1,many,TRBJ2-2,19
TGCGCCAGCAGCTTGGTGGGCTTCAATGAGCAGTTCTTC,CASSLVGFNEQFF,.,TRBV5-1,few,TRBJ2-1,13
TGTGCCAGCAGCGGGGCTAGCTCCTACAATGAGCAGTTCTTC,CASSGASSYNEQFF,.,TRBV7-2,many,TRBJ2-1,14
TGTGCCAGCAGCACGGCCGGGACAGGGGTTACCGGGGAGCTGTTTTTT,CASSTAGTGVTGELFF,TRBD1,TRBV7-2,few,TRBJ2-2,16
TGTGCCAGCAGTCTCACTAGCGGGAGGCACAATGAGCAGTTCTTC,CASSLTSGRHNEQFF,TRBD2,TRBV12-3/TRBV12-4,many,TRBJ2-1,15
TGTGCCAGCAACCCGGACAGGGGACACACCGGGGAGCTGTTTTTT,CASNPDRGHTGELFF,TRBD1,TRBV6-1,.,TRBJ2-2,15
TGTGCCAGCAGCGTAGGAGGGTCGAACACTGAAGCTTTCTTT,CASSVGGSNTEAFF,.,TRBV9,many,TRBJ1-1,14
TGTGCCAGCAGCGTATACCCCGATCCGGCAGGACAGGGGGATGGCTACACCTTC,CASSVYPDPAGQGDGYTF,TRBD1,TRBV9,few,TRBJ1-2,18
TGTGCCAGCAGTGAATTAGGGGTCAACCAGCCCCAGCATTTT,CASSELGVNQPQHF,.,TRBV25-1,.,TRBJ1-5,14
TGCAGCGGAATACTAGCGGGAGTTGGAGATACGCAGTATTTT,CSGILAGVGDTQYF,TRBD2,TRBV29-1,many,TRBJ2-3,14
TGTGCCAGCAGTATGGTCTCTCGCGGGGAGCTGTTTTTT,CASSMVSRGELFF,.,TRBV27,few,TRBJ2-2,13
TGTGCCAGCAGTCCAAGCGTAGGGAATAACTATGGCTACACCTTC,CASSPSVGNNYGYTF,.,TRBV7-2,many,TRBJ1-2,15
TGTGCCAGCAGTCCCCTATCCCTCCGACTAGCGGGGGATTACGAGCAGTACTTC,CASSPLSLRLAGDYEQYF,TRBD2,TRBV28,many,TRBJ2-7,18
TGTGCCAGCAGCGTAGTGGGGACTGGAAACACCATATATTTT,CASSVVGTGNTIYF,.,TRBV9,.,TRBJ1-3,14
TGCAGCGCCCCTACGGACAGTTCGACCCAGTACTTC,CSAPTDSSTQYF,.,TRBV29-1,few,TRBJ2-5,12
TGTGCCACCGAGCTACCGACAGGGGGCATGAACACTGAAGCTTTCTTT,CATELPTGGMNTEAFF,TRBD1,TRBV7-9,.,TRBJ1-1,16
TGCAGTGCCACGGACCGACAGGTGACCTCTTCCTACGAGCAGTACTTC,CSATDRQVTSSYEQYF,.,TRBV20-1,many,TRBJ2-7,16
TGTGCCAGCAGTTATACAGGACTCCAAGAGACCCAGTACTTC,CASSYTGLQETQYF,.,TRBV28,many,TRBJ2-5,14
TGTGCCAGCAGCCCCTCCATCCCGACAGGGGGCGAAGAAGATACGCAGTATTTT,CASSPSIPTGGEEDTQYF,TRBD1,TRBV13,many,TRBJ2-3,18
TGTGCCAGCAGGACTAGCGGGAACAATGAGCAGTTCTTC,CASRTSGNNEQFF,TRBD2,TRBV12-3/TRBV12-4,many,TRBJ2-1,13
TGTGCCAGCGGGGACAGCCATCTCTTATATGGCTACACCTTC,CASGDSHLLYGYTF,TRBD1,TRBV6-1,.,TRBJ1-2,14
TGTGCCAGCAGATGGACTAGCACAGATACGCAGTATTTT,CASRWTSTDTQYF,.,TRBV7-2,.,TRBJ2-3,13
TGTGCTAGTGGTTCGGAATACCACAGGGAAGGCTACACCTTC,CASGSEYHREGYTF,.,TRBV12-5,.,TRBJ1-2,14